Following are 30 T cell receptor beta chains from one sample sequenced in a study of blood T cells in healthy people across ages. Then a second PCR, running roughly 7 to 11 cycles, was carried out with a sample-barcoded 5' primer and a J-beta primer mix. A single record per CDR3 protein comes from TCRdb applying MiXCR to the 5' RACE reads. The sample carries over 600,000 distinct CDR3 sequences, around three fifths recorded once. Sequencing was done on a sample of blood. These receptors originate from a man between 40 and 49 years old in good health.

This sequence joins TRBV5-1 and TRBJ1-2, with a possible D match to TRBD1 (5 bases). This CDR3 contains 14 residues. CDR1 is SGHRS and CDR2 is YFSETQ in the germline V gene. Trimming pared 4 bases from V and 4 bases from J, leaving 14 bases between. DNA of the CDR3: TGCGCCAGCAGCGTGGATGGGGCCACCTATGGCTACACCTTC. It translates to CASSVDGATYGYTF. The whole variable domain, filled in from reference TRBV5-1 and TRBJ1-2, reads KAGVTQTPRYLIKTRGQQVTLSCSPISGHRSVSWYQQTPGQGLQFLFEYFSETQRNKGNFPGRFSGRQFSNSRSEMNVSTLELGDSALYLCASSVDGATYGYTFGSGTRLTVV.

The rearrangement links TRBV5-1 to TRBJ2-5; D is possibly TRBD2 (5 bases). Germline assignment: CDR1 SGHRS and CDR2 YFSETQ. The length of the CDR3 is 15 residues. Between the trimmed V and J ends, which lost 6 bases and 1 base, there was a span of 16 bases. DNA for the CDR3: TGCGCCAGCACCCGGACTCGAGATCGCCAAGAGACCCAGTACTTC. Amino acids: CASTRTRDRQETQYF.

This sequence joins TRBV4-3 and TRBJ2-3; 10 nucleotides line up with TRBD2. The CDR3 runs 17 residues. The germline V gene encodes CDR1 LGHNA and CDR2 YSLEER. The trim removed 0 bases at V and 5 bases at J, leaving 8 bases unmatched. The CDR3 DNA reads TGCGCCAGCAGCCAAGATCGCCTAGCGGGGGTGAGAGATACGCAGTATTTT. Encoded protein: CASSQDRLAGVRDTQYF.

V usage is TRBV29-1 and J usage is TRBJ2-3; D is perhaps TRBD1 (5 bases). V lost 3 bases, J lost 5 bases, and 21 bases lay in between. The CDR3 contains 16 residues. CDR1 SQVTM and CDR2 ANQGSEA come from the germline V gene. CDR3 region: CSVDPSGRAFRDTQYF. In DNA form, the CDR3 reads TGCAGCGTTGATCCCTCAGGCAGGGCATTTCGAGATACGCAGTATTTT.

Written as DNA, the CDR3 is TGTGCCAGCAGCAAAAACCCCCTCAGTAGCGGGGGGAAAAACATTCAGTACTTC. This gives the protein CASSKNPLSSGGKNIQYF. The rearrangement uses TRBV21-1 and TRBJ2-4; TRBD2 is the table's D call and was not checked against the DNA. TRBV21-1 is an annotated pseudogene. CDR3 length equals 18 residues.

This clonotype was seen more than once but under ten times. The CDR3 nucleotides read TGCGCCAGCAGCCCCGCCGGGACAGCCTATGGCTACACCTTC. It translates to CASSPAGTAYGYTF. The chain combines TRBV5-1 with TRBJ1-2; 7 bases are a match to TRBD1. V lost 4 bases, J lost 4 bases, and 7 bases stayed unmatched. Germline V lookup: CDR1 SGHRS, CDR2 YFSETQ. The CDR3 is made up of 14 amino acids. Full variable domain (outside the CDR3, taken from reference TRBV5-1 and TRBJ1-2): KAGVTQTPRYLIKTRGQQVTLSCSPISGHRSVSWYQQTPGQGLQFLFEYFSETQRNKGNFPGRFSGRQFSNSRSEMNVSTLELGDSALYLCASSPAGTAYGYTFGSGTRLTVV.

The J gene is TRBJ2-1, the V gene TRBV5-1; 12 nucleotides line up with TRBD2. The V segment lost 4 bases and the J segment 4 bases; nucleotides outside the gene matches: 6. Germline CDR1 is SGHRS and CDR2 is YFSETQ. This CDR3 is 16 amino acids long. The CDR3 region is CASSITTSGGYNEQFF. The DNA for the CDR3 is TGCGCCAGCAGCATAACGACTAGCGGGGGTTACAATGAGCAGTTCTTC.

This chain uses TRBV20-1 with TRBJ2-3; D remains ambiguous. Trimming removed 4 bases at V and 4 bases at J, with 12 bases between. Germline values: CDR1 DFQATT, CDR2 SNEGSKA (reference sequence). The CDR3 has 13 residues. In nucleotides, the CDR3 is TGCAGTGCTACCCAGCTAGTTTCAGATACGCAGTATTTT. Translation gives CSATQLVSDTQYF.

This chain uses TRBV6-4 with TRBJ2-1; possible D gene TRBD1, 6 bases. Trimming took off 6 bases at V and 4 bases at J, with 16 bases between the two ends. The CDR3 spans 15 residues. Germline lookup yields CDR1 MRHNA and CDR2 SNTAGT. Here the CDR3 reads CASSVYRDTYNEQFF. The CDR3 nucleotides read TGTGCCAGCAGCGTCTACAGGGACACTTACAATGAGCAGTTCTTC.

The chain links TRBV4-2 to TRBJ2-6; D is uncertain. Germline V lookup: CDR1 LGHNA, CDR2 YNFKEQ. V was clipped by 0 bases and J by 5 bases, with 17 bases between them. The length of the CDR3 is 18 residues. The CDR3, as DNA: TGTGCCAGCAGCCAAGATGCCCGGGTCCATCAAAGGGCCAACGTCCTGACTTTC. As protein: CASSQDARVHQRANVLTF.

Comments on this clonotype: This may be a read error, as it is one base from a much larger clone. The rearrangement joins TRBV10-3 to TRBJ2-7; 7 nucleotides align to TRBD2. The CDR3 is 15 amino acids. Germline V lookup: CDR1 ENHRY, CDR2 SYGVKD. CDR3 in amino acids: CVISSEGGLLSEQYF. DNA of the CDR3: TGTGTCATATCATCAGAGGGAGGGCTTTTGAGCGAGCAGTACTTC.

As DNA, the CDR3 is TGTGCCAGCAGTTGGCAGAAATCGACAGATACGCAGTATTTT. Its translation is CASSWQKSTDTQYF. The chain is built from TRBV7-3 and TRBJ2-3; D call uncertain. In germline, CDR1 is SGHTA, CDR2 FQGTGA. The CDR3 is 14 residues long. The V end lost 6 bases, the J end lost 3 bases, and 13 bases lay between the germline ends.

Details on this clonotype: One end of the junction fails to match germline, which may point to a read error. The V and J genes are TRBV6-6 and TRBJ2-1; 11 bases line up with TRBD2. The CDR3 totals 16 residues. Germline CDR1 is MNHNY and CDR2 is SVGAGI (reference sequence). The CDR3 sequence is CASSFVAGGGNNKQFF. Written as DNA, the CDR3 is TGTGCCAGCAGTTTTGTAGCGGGAGGGGGAAACAATAAGCAGTTCTTC.

The chain combines TRBV29-1 with TRBJ2-4; perhaps TRBD2 as D (5 bases). The CDR3 length is 11 residues. The V gene lost 7 bases and the J gene lost 15 bases, with 19 bases spanning the gap. Germline V gene data show CDR1 as SQVTM and CDR2 as ANQGSEA. The CDR3, as DNA: TGCAGCGGCAACGACCTTCTCGGGGTGTACTTC. This encodes CSGNDLLGVYF.

The V and J genes are TRBV28 and TRBJ2-7, with 7 bases lining up with TRBD2. The CDR3 covers 12 residues. J lost 4 bases, V lost 4 bases, and 1 base had no gene match. CDR1 MDHEN and CDR2 SYDVKM come from the germline V gene. The CDR3 loop reads CASSWEGYEQYF. The CDR3 coding sequence is TGTGCCAGCAGTTGGGAGGGGTACGAGCAGTACTTC.

The chain is built from TRBV30 and TRBJ1-2; D remains ambiguous. The CDR3 has 13 amino acids. Germline assignment: CDR1 GTSNPN and CDR2 SVGIG (reference sequence). V lost 0 bases to trimming and J lost 8 bases, with 13 bases between them. Here the CDR3 DNA reads TGTGCCTGGAGTGTAAAGTCAGACGGGGGCTACACCTTC. It codes for CAWSVKSDGGYTF.

This sequence joins TRBV10-2 and TRBJ1-6; 7 nucleotides match TRBD1. CDR3 length: 15 residues. Germline assignment: CDR1 WSHSY and CDR2 SAAADI. V was pared by 4 bases and J by 6 bases, with 6 bases of the junction left unmatched. In nucleotides, the CDR3 is TGCGCCAGCAGTGGTGGGACAGCCGCTAATTCACCCCTCCACTTT. It translates to CASSGGTAANSPLHF.

V is TRBV7-2 and J is TRBJ2-1; 9 nucleotides match TRBD2. This CDR3 has 16 residues. Germline CDR1 is SGHTA and CDR2 is FQGNSA. V lost 7 bases and J lost 9; bases outside the gene matches: 16. The CDR3 sequence: CASNGAGGEPDTEQFF. The CDR3 nucleotides read TGTGCCAGCAACGGGGCGGGAGGGGAACCTGACACTGAGCAGTTCTTC.

The chain carries TRBV27 and TRBJ2-3; D uncertain. V gave up 6 bases and J gave up 1 base, with 8 bases separating them. This CDR3 region has 13 residues. Germline V CDR1 and CDR2: MNHEY, SMNVEV (reference sequence). The chain's CDR3 is CASRDGGTDTQYF. Written as DNA, the CDR3 is TGTGCCAGCAGGGACGGAGGCACAGATACGCAGTATTTT.

The V gene is TRBV14, the J gene TRBJ2-1; the D gene is possibly TRBD1 (5 bases). CDR1 and CDR2 (germline): SGHDN, FVKESK. This CDR3 spans 15 amino acids. Trimming pared 4 bases from V and 6 bases from J, leaving 16 bases between. CDR3 residues: CASSRGYTLTNEQFF. The CDR3, as DNA: TGTGCCAGCAGCCGGGGCTATACCCTGACCAATGAGCAGTTCTTC.

CDR3 protein: CSVEEVAGGPSLQYNEQFF. The CDR3 coding sequence is TGCAGCGTTGAAGAAGTAGCGGGAGGGCCCTCTTTGCAGTACAATGAGCAGTTCTTC. The rearrangement links TRBV29-1 to TRBJ2-1; TRBD2 agrees at 11 bases. The CDR3 is 19 residues long. Germline CDR1 and CDR2: SQVTM and ANQGSEA. V lost 0 bases, J lost 4 bases, and 14 bases stayed unmatched.

This chain connects TRBV7-6 to TRBJ2-5; a weak D match, TRBD2 (6 bases). Germline CDR1 is SGHVS and CDR2 is FNYEAQ. This CDR3 has 17 residues. V was pared by 4 bases and J by 5 bases, with 23 bases between. The CDR3 DNA reads as TGTGCCAGCAGCTCCCTCCCGTCGGAGGCGGGGTGGGAGACCCAGTACTTC. Translated: CASSSLPSEAGWETQYF.

This clonotype was seen a single time. The rearrangement uses TRBV12-3 or TRBV12-4 and TRBJ2-3; 13 bases fit TRBD2. Trimming took 7 bases from V and 0 from J; bases not matched to a gene: 10. CDR3 length: 18 amino acids. The CDR3 spells CASTGLAGDAESTDTQYF. The CDR3, as DNA: TGTGCCAGCACAGGACTAGCGGGAGACGCCGAGAGCACAGATACGCAGTATTTT.

This clonotype appeared a few times. This rearrangement joins TRBV4-1 to TRBJ2-5; TRBD1 or TRBD2 may be the D gene (5 bases each). This CDR3 spans 13 amino acids. Trimming pared 1 base from V and 3 bases from J, leaving 6 bases between. Germline assignment: CDR1 MGHRA and CDR2 YSYEKL. The DNA for the CDR3 is TGCGCCAGCAGCCAAGTGGGGGAAGAGACCCAGTACTTC. This sequence encodes CASSQVGEETQYF.

This clonotype showed up just once. This sequence joins TRBV20-1 and TRBJ2-5, with TRBD2 as a possible D gene (6 bases). The CDR3 is 11 residues long. Trimming pared 5 bases from V and 11 bases from J, leaving 15 bases between. Germline assignment: CDR1 DFQATT and CDR2 SNEGSKA (reference sequence). CDR3 protein: CSARLDNEQYF. The CDR3 coding sequence is TGCAGTGCTCGACTAGACAATGAGCAGTACTTC.

The chain uses TRBV5-4 and TRBJ2-2, with D possibly being TRBD2 (5 bases). The V gene's germline CDR1 is SGHNT and CDR2 YYREEE (reference sequence). The CDR3 has 14 residues. Trimming pared 4 bases from V and 4 bases from J, leaving 11 bases between. This CDR3 reads CASSVAGITGELFF. The CDR3 DNA is TGTGCCAGCAGCGTAGCCGGGATCACCGGGGAGCTGTTTTTT.

This clonotype was detected only a few times. The chain recombines TRBV29-1 with TRBJ2-5, with TRBD1 as a possible D gene (6 bases). The J call may be incorrect, as the DNA end agrees better with TRBJ2-7. The CDR3 runs to 11 residues. Germline V CDR1 and CDR2: SQVTM, ANQGSEA. This CDR3 reads CSVATGSEQYF. CDR3 bases: TGCAGCGTTGCTACAGGGTCCGAGCAGTACTTC.

This clonotype was recorded a few times. The genes are TRBV6-6 and TRBJ2-3, with 11 bases lining up with TRBD2. CDR3 length: 16 residues. Per the germline V gene, CDR1 is MNHNY and CDR2 is SVGAGI (reference sequence). Trimming took 1 base from V and 5 from J; bases not matched to a gene: 5. Written as DNA, the CDR3 is TGTGCCAGCAGTTACTTATCGACTAGCGGGGAAGATACGCAGTATTTT. It yields the protein CASSYLSTSGEDTQYF.

The chain has TRBV29-1 and TRBJ2-3, with a tentative D call TRBD2 (5 bases). V lost 6 bases, J lost 5 bases, and 12 bases lay in between. CDR1 is SQVTM and CDR2 is ANQGSEA in the germline V gene. The length of the CDR3 is 12 residues. The CDR3 sequence is CSVTEEKDTQYF. The CDR3 DNA follows: TGCAGCGTCACGGAGGAAAAAGATACGCAGTATTTT.

This clonotype showed up just a few times. An end of the junction differs from the germline gene, which may be a read error. The chain carries TRBV3-1 and TRBJ2-1, with a possible D match to TRBD1 (5 bases). Germline assignment: CDR1 LGHDT and CDR2 YNNKEL (reference sequence). The CDR3 has 12 amino acids. CDR3 amino acids: CASSQVGLEQFF. The CDR3, as DNA: TGTGCCAGCAGTCAAGTGGGGCTTGAGCAGTTCTTC.